This TCR beta chain was identified during a study of shared clonotypes between healthy human individuals. Study-wide points: In having few donors, the study represented limited genetic and exposure-history diversity. Sampling was confined to blood; repertoires within tissues likely differ.

As for this clone: Antigen unknown.

Some clones are missing from TCRdb's copy, which holds only in-frame ones; the method was immunoSEQ multiplex PCR. Seen here are some 240,000 clones, just over 65% observed once, and the top ten hold roughly 11%. The CDR3 runs 15 residues. Per germline, CDR1 MDHEN and CDR2 SYDVKM. Trimming removed 3 bases from V and 2 bases from J, with 14 bases in between. The chain has TRBV28 and TRBJ2-7; D gene ambiguous. Sequenced material: memory CD4+ T cells sorted from blood. Noted subset: CD45RA-negative fraction. This clonotype was obtained from a man aged 30 to 45 in good health. CDR3 in DNA: TGTGCCAGCAGTTTTCCCCCGGCAGCCCCCTACGAGCAGTACTTC. Translation gives CASSFPPAAPYEQYF.